This T cell receptor (beta chain) derives from a study of T cells after yellow fever vaccination (dated by TCRdb to between 2018 and 2020). Regarding the study in general: The SMART-Seq v4 Ultra Low Input RNA kit was used to prepare libraries from fractions with low cell numbers. To follow T-cell clones before and after both primary and booster YFV17D yellow fever vaccination, bulk TCR alpha and beta repertoires underwent longitudinal sequencing. Two healthy male donors, one aged 18 to 29 and one aged 30 to 40 years, were included in the cohort. Blood samples were taken at several timepoints before and after primary and secondary immunization, and bulk PBMC replicates and cell subsets were isolated.

Germline trimming amounts to 2 bases on V and 5 bases on J, with 9 as the count of junction bases outside the gene matches. The CDR3 holds 16 amino acids from the cysteine to the phenylalanine. Just CDR3 DNA is preserved here, 48 bases in frame from base 1. The germline V gene (reference sequence) gives CDR1 as GTSNPN and CDR2 as SVGIG. In the paper's terms, the treatment or condition label means: live attenuated yellow fever vaccine strain. PBMCs were isolated from peripheral blood using a standard Ficoll-Paque protocol. Dynabeads CD4 and CD8 positive selection kits were used to isolate CD4 and CD8 T-cell fractions. TriZol was used to extract RNA from bulk PBMCs, from CD4 and CD8 fractions, and from dextramer-positive and dextramer-negative fractions. TCR cDNA was synthesized by 5'RACE template switching, through which a universal primer site and unique molecular identifiers were introduced. Priming for cDNA synthesis came from both the TCR alpha and TCR beta constant segments. Libraries were amplified in two PCR steps, with sample barcodes and sequencing adapters added in the second step. Sequencing of the libraries was done on either Illumina HiSeq 2500 (2x100 bp) or NovaSeq (2x150 bp). In the paper's pipeline: Demultiplexing of reads and collapsing into UMI consensus sequences were performed with MIGEC, and V(D)J alignment was carried out with MiXCR. Vaccine-responding clonotypes were identified with edgeR using replicate PBMC samples, with FDR below 0.01 and a log2 fold change above 5 up to day 15 being required. Bulk clonotypes were assigned CD4 or CD8 identity according to which sequenced CD4 or CD8 repertoire held them at higher abundance. Clones were called with MiXCR by TCRdb after fastp trimmed the public reads at Q25, and only in-frame beta chains were retained. Each record represents a unique CDR3 protein, reported with the most common genes and DNA among its rows. These V and J calls originate from TCRdb's pipeline instead of the authors' own analysis. The sample table holds approximately 140,000 distinct CDR3 sequences, of which 7.7% were seen once. Roughly 0.71% of the sample is held by the ten biggest clonotypes.

This clonotype came up many times. No cognate antigen has been identified for it. Within one base of it there is no much larger clone, and no base qualities were kept. Overall study outcomes, separate from this receptor: A small fraction of clonotypes appeared in both the CD4 and CD8 compartments, likely as a result of convergent recombination. Because the study included only two donors, the extent to which the findings can be generalized is limited. Compared with the primary T-cell response, the secondary T-cell response was faster but weaker, reaching its peak on day 5 rather than on day 15. Computational filtering was required because FACS-sorted repertoires could contain abundant contaminating clonotypes from the bulk population. Most clones expanded after primary vaccination (about 95% of CD4 and around nine tenths of CD8) were re-detected after the booster, suggesting that broad memory maintenance occurred.

This clonotype was sampled from a young man who received the YFV17D yellow fever vaccine. This chain joins TRBV30 to TRBJ2-1; 10 central nucleotides agree with TRBD2. The sample consisted of CD4+ T cells sorted from PBMCs, taken 5 days after the yellow fever booster vaccination. Read as DNA, the sequence is TGTGCCTGGAGTTACCCGCTAGCGGGAGTAGACAATGAGCAGTTCTTC. This encodes CAWSYPLAGVDNEQFF.